This T cell receptor beta chain was identified in a study of relationships among human T cell subsets. Semiquantitative ARM-PCR amplified T cell receptor alpha and beta CDR3 regions from mRNA. Tagged nested gene-specific primers were used first, then communal superprimers amplified exponentially. TCRdb used MiXCR to reprocess the multiplex PCR reads, holding one entry per CDR3 protein. Among some 10,000 distinct CDR3 sequences listed, around 52% were seen once. The germline V gene has CDR1 MNHEY and CDR2 SVGAGI. The V gene lost 2 bases and the J gene lost 12 bases, with 8 bases spanning the gap. CDR3 length equals 11 residues. Study outcomes and limitations: Th1, Th2 and regulatory T cells shared many CDR3 sequences. The seven subsets showed no significant differences in gene usage or CDR3 length. Regulatory and Th2 subsets had few clones over 100 reads, unlike CD8+ cytotoxic cells.

Details on this clonotype: Its antigen remains unidentified.

Anti-CD45RO beads selected memory T cells out of the CD45RA-negative fraction. The J gene is TRBJ2-1, the V gene TRBV6-5, with D uncertain. The receptor was derived from a middle-aged man in good health. The sample was memory T cells sorted from blood. The CDR3 DNA reads as TGTGCCAGCAGTTACGGGCTTTGGCAGTTCTTC. It translates to CASSYGLWQFF.